Shown below are 14 T cell receptor beta chains from a single sample sequenced in a study of blood T cell repertoires in COVID-19. Assay: immunoSEQ multiplex PCR; the TCRdb copy retains only in-frame clones and omits some. The sample yields about 160,000 clones, about 90% seen once. The specimen sequenced was peripheral blood. The receptors here all came from a man aged 30 to 39 with COVID-19, enrolled during active disease.

The rearrangement links TRBV9 to TRBJ2-7, with 7 bases lining up with TRBD1. The CDR3 spans 15 residues. Looked up from germline, CDR1 is SGDLS and CDR2 is YYNGEE. The J segment lost 4 bases and the V segment lost 0 bases, leaving 7 bases of the junction unmatched. DNA of the CDR3: TGTGCCAGCAGCGTAGCGGTGACAGGGTGGTACGAGCAGTACTTC. It yields the protein CASSVAVTGWYEQYF.

This rearrangement joins TRBV2 to TRBJ2-3, with D possibly matching TRBD2 (5 bases). In germline, CDR1 is SNHLY, CDR2 FYNNEI. V shed 6 bases and J shed 4 bases, with 14 bases lying between them. CDR3 length equals 14 residues. The chain's CDR3 is CASRRDSGSDTQYF. For the CDR3, the DNA is TGTGCCAGCAGGAGGGATTCGGGTTCAGATACGCAGTATTTT. The full variable domain, rest sourced from reference TRBV2 and TRBJ2-3, is EPEVTQTPSHQVTQMGQEVILRCVPISNHLYFYWYRQILGQKVEFLVSFYNNEISEKSEIFDDQFSVERPDGSNFTLKIRSTKLEDSAMYFCASRRDSGSDTQYFGPGTRLTVL.

This chain links TRBV5-8 with TRBJ1-5, with D unresolved. Germline CDR1 reads SGHTS; CDR2 reads YDEGEE. The CDR3 is 16 amino acids. Trimming pared 0 bases from V and 9 bases from J, leaving 19 bases between. CDR3 residues: CASSLVRQRPGWPQHF. CDR3 sequence (DNA): TGTGCCAGCAGCTTGGTGAGGCAGCGACCGGGATGGCCCCAGCATTTT.

The rearrangement links TRBV7-9 to TRBJ2-7; TRBD2 matches 11 bases. The CDR3 contains 14 residues. J was trimmed by 6 bases and V by 2 bases; bases with no gene match: 3. The V gene's germline CDR1 is SEHNR and CDR2 FQNEAQ (reference sequence). CDR3 sequence: CASSLLGTSGEQYF. In DNA, the CDR3 is TGTGCCAGCAGCTTACTAGGGACTAGCGGCGAGCAGTACTTC.

The rearrangement links TRBV28 to TRBJ1-6, with 7 bases lining up with TRBD1. The trim removed 8 bases at V and 5 bases at J, leaving 9 bases unmatched. CDR3 size: 15 residues. Germline V gives CDR1 MDHEN, CDR2 SYDVKM. The CDR3 loop is CASSRLDRDNSPLHF. CDR3 DNA: TGTGCCAGCTCCCGCCTCGACAGGGATAATTCACCCCTCCACTTT.

V and J are TRBV5-1 and TRBJ1-6; 9 bases match TRBD1. The germline CDR1 and CDR2 sequences are SGHRS and YFSETQ. The CDR3 is 14 residues long. J gave up 14 bases and V 2 bases, and 8 bases lay outside the gene matches. CDR3 region: CASSFRDRVGTLHF. The CDR3 region has the DNA TGCGCCAGCAGCTTCCGGGACAGGGTTGGCACCCTCCACTTT. The full variable domain, completed using reference TRBV5-1 and TRBJ1-6, is KAGVTQTPRYLIKTRGQQVTLSCSPISGHRSVSWYQQTPGQGLQFLFEYFSETQRNKGNFPGRFSGRQFSNSRSEMNVSTLELGDSALYLCASSFRDRVGTLHFGNGTRLTVT.

This chain joins TRBV24-1 and TRBJ1-1; D is uncertain. The V gene's germline CDR1 is KGHDR and CDR2 SFDVKD. This CDR3 is 18 amino acids long. V was cut by 1 base and J by 1 base, with 18 bases left in between. CDR3 in amino acids: CATSDLVQVLSGNTEAFF. The CDR3 DNA follows: TGTGCCACCAGTGATTTAGTTCAGGTCCTATCCGGGAACACTGAAGCTTTCTTT.

This chain joins TRBV11-3 and TRBJ2-5; D is unclear. V was shortened by 3 bases and J by 0 bases, with 11 bases between the two germline ends. From germline, CDR1 is SGHNT and CDR2 YENEEA. This CDR3 has 15 residues. The CDR3, as DNA: TGTGCCAGCAGCTTCGGTGCCCATAACCAAGAGACCCAGTACTTC. Amino acids: CASSFGAHNQETQYF.

V and J are TRBV6-2 or TRBV6-3 and TRBJ2-3; tentatively, D is TRBD2 (6 bases). The CDR3 has 15 residues. V lost 2 bases to trimming and J lost 4 bases, with 13 bases between them. From germline, CDR1 is MNHEY and CDR2 SVGEGT. DNA of the CDR3: TGTGCCAGCAGTTACGGCGGAGGGGACCCAGATACGCAGTATTTT. This sequence encodes CASSYGGGDPDTQYF.

The chain combines TRBV6-1 with TRBJ1-4; D is unresolved. In germline, CDR1 is MNHNS, CDR2 SASEGT. With 4 bases removed from V and 0 bases from J, the gap between germline ends came to 12 bases. This CDR3 spans 16 amino acids. CDR3 nucleotide sequence: TGTGCCAGCAGTGGATACAGCATTCCAACTAATGAAAAACTGTTTTTT. Translated: CASSGYSIPTNEKLFF.

The rearrangement links TRBV4-1 to TRBJ1-4, with 9 bases identical to TRBD1. The CDR3 extends over 15 amino acids. Germline values: CDR1 MGHRA, CDR2 YSYEKL. The V gene end was trimmed by 3 bases and the J gene end by 7 bases; junction bases not matched to a gene: 6. The CDR3 DNA reads as TGCGCCAGCAGCCAGTCCGGGACAGGGTTTGAAAAACTGTTTTTT. It encodes CASSQSGTGFEKLFF.

This rearrangement joins TRBV27 to TRBJ2-7; D not resolved. CDR1 is MNHEY, CDR2 SMNVEV, per germline (reference sequence). With 4 bases removed from V and 3 bases from J, the gap between germline ends came to 4 bases. The CDR3 runs 11 residues. CDR3 coding DNA: TGTGCCAGCAGTTCACTCTACGAGCAGTACTTC. As protein: CASSSLYEQYF.

The chain recombines TRBV6-5 with TRBJ2-7, with D perhaps TRBD1 (6 bases). The CDR3 loop spans 14 amino acids. The V gene lost 2 bases and the J gene lost 3 bases, with 11 bases spanning the gap. Germline V gene sequence: CDR1 MNHEY, CDR2 SVGAGI. CDR3: CASSYGGQRYEQYF. In DNA, the CDR3 is TGTGCCAGCAGTTACGGCGGACAGCGCTACGAGCAGTACTTC.

The chain uses TRBV6-2 or TRBV6-3 and TRBJ1-2; 7 nucleotides agree with TRBD1. The CDR3 runs 18 residues. The trim removed 0 bases at V and 4 bases at J, leaving 14 bases unmatched. The germline CDR1 and CDR2 sequences are MNHEY and SVGEGT. The CDR3 loop is CASSYSTGKGPALYGYTF. The DNA of the CDR3 is TGTGCCAGCAGTTACTCGACAGGGAAGGGTCCGGCTCTCTATGGCTACACCTTC.